This TCR beta chain was retrieved from a study of Tregs in tolerant kidney transplant recipients. Looking at the study overall: FACS sorting followed a roughly 6-day coculture of CFSE-labeled recipient PBMCs with irradiated graft donor PBMCs. Study results and caveats: No direct test of biological reproducibility was done here. The small number of patients limits these findings pending further validation.

TCRdb's copy holds only in-frame clones and misses some; the assay was immunoSEQ multiplex PCR. This repertoire shows 9,400 or so clones, approximately 46% found once; its top ten account for over 5%. Relative to its sample, this clone is medium-sized. What it recognizes is unknown. Germline CDR1 LNHDA, CDR2 SQIVND (reference sequence). This CDR3 has 13 residues. Trimming took 5 bases from V and 2 from J, leaving 9 bases between them. J is TRBJ1-1 and V is TRBV19, with TRBD1 as a possible D gene (6 bases). The source is a human donor in good health. The sample comprised CD4+ T cells from blood cultured with allogeneic cells. The CDR3 nucleotides read TGTGCCAGTAGTGGACAGATTAACACTGAAGCTTTCTTT. Translation: CASSGQINTEAFF.